The clone carrying this TCR beta chain appeared a few times. These data are taken from a study of cytomegalovirus exposure and HLA in healthy donors. The primer mix had 60 Vbeta and 13 Jbeta primers. In the authors' workflow: The authors later counted 70 million to 80 million unique TCR beta chains, roughly 11 million of them shared. Some clones are missing from TCRdb's copy, which holds only in-frame ones; the method was immunoSEQ multiplex PCR. That table supplies the V and J calls and clone size; D and trimming were determined from the DNA. The sample has over 100,000 clones, 10% seen once. This CDR3 comprises 13 residues. The germline CDR1 and CDR2 sequences are SNHLY and FYNNEI. V shed 6 bases and J shed 1 base, with 7 bases lying between them.

The clonotype was recovered from a man aged 35-49 years in good health and CMV-seropositive. J is TRBJ1-3 and V is TRBV2; no reliable D call. Sequences were obtained from PBMCs. The DNA for the CDR3 is TGTGCCAGCAGGGCACTATCTGGAAACACCATATATTTT. It yields the protein CASRALSGNTIYF.